These 18 T cell receptor beta chains share one sample of origin, sequenced in a study of blood T cells in healthy people across ages. Primers used in a second PCR of about 7 to 12 cycles were a sample-barcoded 5' primer and a J-beta primer mix. In TCRdb, the 5' RACE reads were re-called with MiXCR into one record per CDR3 protein. In the table there are about 570,000 distinct CDR3 sequences, 27% of which are singletons. Material: blood. The receptors here all came from a woman aged 70-85 years in good health.

This clonotype has only a few counts. The J gene is TRBJ2-1, the V gene TRBV6-5; unclear D gene. This CDR3 spans 14 amino acids. Trimming pared 7 bases from V and 2 bases from J, leaving 12 bases between. Germline lookup yields CDR1 MNHEY and CDR2 SVGAGI. CDR3 amino acids: CASTRSRTYNEQFF. CDR3 DNA sequence: TGTGCCAGCACCAGATCAAGGACCTACAATGAGCAGTTCTTC.

The rearrangement uses TRBV12-3 or TRBV12-4 and TRBJ2-3; the match to TRBD2 covers 13 bases. The CDR3 loop spans 16 amino acids. The V gene end was trimmed by 6 bases and the J gene end by 4 bases; junction bases not matched to a gene: 7. The CDR3 nucleotides are TGTGCCAGCAGGCCACCGGGACTAGCGGGACCAGATACGCAGTATTTT. Encoded protein: CASRPPGLAGPDTQYF.

CDR3: CASSLTERGGGNQPQHF. The CDR3 bases are TGCGCCAGCAGCCTAACCGAACGAGGGGGCGGGAATCAGCCCCAGCATTTT. The chain employs TRBV4-1 and TRBJ1-5; 7 bases are a match to TRBD1. Trimming took 4 bases from V and 4 from J; bases not matched to a gene: 13. The germline V gene has CDR1 MGHRA and CDR2 YSYEKL. The CDR3 extends over 17 amino acids.

This clonotype has a handful of counts. The V and J genes are TRBV4-3 and TRBJ2-3; D gene ambiguous. This CDR3 has 16 amino acids. The germline V and J ends were trimmed by 0 bases and 2 bases, with 12 bases remaining between them. The germline CDR1 and CDR2 sequences are LGHNA and YSLEER. CDR3 region: CASSQEGQAFTDTQYF. The CDR3 DNA follows: TGCGCCAGCAGCCAAGAAGGGCAGGCTTTCACAGATACGCAGTATTTT.

The chain links TRBV20-1 to TRBJ2-5, with D perhaps TRBD1 (6 bases). The assigned J gene may be wrong: the sequence end matches TRBJ2-1 better. Germline CDR1 is DFQATT and CDR2 is SNEGSKA (reference sequence). The CDR3 loop spans 12 amino acids. CDR3: CSARDNHPEQFF. Written as DNA, the CDR3 is TGCAGTGCTCGGGACAATCATCCTGAGCAGTTCTTC.

This clonotype turned up a few times. The J gene is TRBJ2-1, the V gene TRBV3-1; a weak D match, TRBD2 (6 bases). CDR1 is LGHDT, CDR2 YNNKEL, per germline (reference sequence). The CDR3 is made up of 16 amino acids. Trimming removed 3 bases from V and 8 bases from J, with 20 bases in between. CDR3 in DNA: TGTGCCAGCAGCCAGGGGGGTCCCCTCGGGGTGGATGAGCAGTTCTTC. Translated: CASSQGGPLGVDEQFF.

Written as DNA, the CDR3 is TGCAGTGCTCCCGGCCGAACAGATACGCAGTATTTT. This codes for CSAPGRTDTQYF. The chain employs TRBV20-1 and TRBJ2-3; D remains ambiguous. The germline V and J ends were trimmed by 5 bases and 3 bases, with 9 bases remaining between them. The CDR3 is made up of 12 amino acids. CDR1 and CDR2 (germline): DFQATT, SNEGSKA (reference sequence).

This clonotype has a handful of counts. V is TRBV12-5 and J is TRBJ1-5; D is ambiguous. V lost 1 base and J 6 bases, leaving 7 bases between the germline ends. This CDR3 is built from 13 residues. In germline, CDR1 is LGHNT, CDR2 FRNRAP. The CDR3: CASGLAPPQPQHF. CDR3 DNA sequence: TGTGCTAGTGGTTTGGCCCCCCCTCAGCCCCAGCATTTT. Supplemented by reference TRBV12-5 and TRBJ1-5, the full variable domain reads DARVTQTPRHKVTEMGQEVTMRCQPILGHNTVFWYRQTMMQGLELLAYFRNRAPLDDSGMPKDRFSAEMPDATLATLKIQPSEPRDSAVYFCASGLAPPQPQHFGDGTRLSIL.

This clonotype was counted between two and nine times. V and J are TRBV5-1 and TRBJ1-1; D unclear. V gave up 0 bases and J gave up 3 bases, with 9 bases separating them. CDR3 length equals 14 residues. Per germline, CDR1 SGHRS and CDR2 YFSETQ. Here the CDR3 DNA reads TGCGCCAGCAGCTTGGGGGAGGTCTACACTGAAGCTTTCTTT. It codes for CASSLGEVYTEAFF.

This clonotype was seen repeatedly, ten times or more. The chain recombines TRBV28 with TRBJ2-5; tentative D call: TRBD2 (5 bases). Trimming took off 7 bases at V and 13 bases at J, with 22 bases between the two ends. The CDR3 covers 13 residues. CDR1 and CDR2 (germline): MDHEN, SYDVKM. The CDR3 loop reads CASTPLAGMIRYF. The CDR3 DNA sequence: TGTGCCAGCACCCCCTTGGCGGGTATGATACGGTACTTC.

This clonotype was counted a few times. This CDR3 reads CSATRGTRQETQYF. The CDR3 DNA reads as TGCAGTGCCACCCGGGGGACGAGACAAGAGACCCAGTACTTC. This chain links TRBV20-1 with TRBJ2-5, with a possible D match to TRBD2 (6 bases). Trimming shortened V by 6 bases and J by 2 bases, and 16 bases separated the two germline ends. Germline V gene data show CDR1 as DFQATT and CDR2 as SNEGSKA (reference sequence). This CDR3 contains 14 residues.

This clonotype was counted only a few times. This sequence joins TRBV4-2 and TRBJ2-7, with 11 positions matching TRBD2. Germline CDR1 reads LGHNA; CDR2 reads YNFKEQ. The CDR3 extends over 15 amino acids. The V segment lost 5 bases and the J segment 2 bases; nucleotides outside the gene matches: 5. The DNA of the CDR3 is TGTGCCAGCAGCGTTCGACTAGCGGGGCCCTACGAGCAGTACTTC. It translates to CASSVRLAGPYEQYF.

The gene calls are TRBV20-1 and TRBJ2-7, with TRBD1 matching over 8 bases. V shed 5 bases and J 0 bases; nucleotides not matched to a gene: 6. CDR1 is DFQATT, CDR2 SNEGSKA, per germline (reference sequence). The CDR3 sequence is 14 residues long. As DNA, the CDR3 is TGCAGTGCTGTGAAGGGACAGGCCTCCTACGAGCAGTACTTC. It is translated as CSAVKGQASYEQYF.

The genes are TRBV6-1 and TRBJ1-5; D ambiguous. Trimming removed 6 bases at V and 0 bases at J, with 12 bases between. Germline CDR1 reads MNHNS; CDR2 reads SASEGT. The CDR3 covers 15 residues. CDR3 sequence reads: CASSMEKHSNQPQHF. As DNA, the CDR3 is TGTGCCAGCAGCATGGAAAAGCATAGCAATCAGCCCCAGCATTTT.

The chain links TRBV2 to TRBJ2-5, with 7 bases aligning to TRBD2. The end of the DNA fits TRBJ2-1 better, so the J call may be wrong. Germline V gives CDR1 SNHLY, CDR2 FYNNEI. The CDR3 is 15 residues long. The CDR3 sequence is CASSGEGEGYNEQFF. CDR3 DNA sequence: TGTGCCAGCAGTGGGGAGGGAGAGGGCTACAATGAGCAGTTCTTC.

The gene calls are TRBV7-9 and TRBJ2-2; unclear D gene. The CDR3 contains 16 residues. CDR1 is SEHNR, CDR2 FQNEAQ, per germline (reference sequence). Trimming removed 6 bases at V and 5 bases at J, with 19 bases between. CDR3 DNA: TGTGCCAGCAGACCCGAACGCGGCGCGGCGACCGGGGAGCTGTTTTTT. The encoded protein is CASRPERGAATGELFF.

This chain uses TRBV2 with TRBJ2-5; TRBD2 is a possible D gene (7 bases). Trimming removed 8 bases at V and 1 base at J, with 11 bases between. Germline V lookup: CDR1 SNHLY, CDR2 FYNNEI. This CDR3 contains 13 residues. CDR3 sequence (DNA): TGTGCCAGCGGGGGGGCTTTCCAAGAGACCCAGTACTTC. It translates to CASGGAFQETQYF.

Only a few counts were recorded for this clonotype. One junction end disagrees with the germline gene, perhaps due to a read error. This sequence joins TRBV24-1 and TRBJ1-2; D gene ambiguous. There are 12 residues in the CDR3. CDR1 is KGHDR, CDR2 SFDVKD, per germline. CDR3 amino acids: CAASDGRYGYTF. In nucleotides, the CDR3 is TGTGCCGCCAGTGATGGACGTTATGGCTACACCTTC.